This T cell receptor (beta chain) was profiled in a study of blood T cell repertoires in COVID-19. Across the study: Specimens from acute and convalescent COVID-19 originated in the United States, Italy and Spain.

V was pared by 5 bases and J by 7 bases, with 5 bases of the junction left unmatched. This CDR3 comprises 16 residues. Germline CDR1 and CDR2: SGHVS and FNYEAQ. Original data processing: Estimation of nucleated cell counts was performed using reference gene primer amplification. Only in-frame clones appear in the TCRdb table, and some are missing; sequencing was by immunoSEQ multiplex PCR. The DNA was the basis for D and trimming; V, J and clone size are from that table. The table has 200,000 to 300,000 clones, about 83% seen once. The chain uses TRBV7-6 and TRBJ2-1, with 16 bases that match TRBD2. The sample consisted of peripheral blood. This receptor was obtained from a human donor in a cohort sampled during active COVID-19. The DNA for the CDR3 is TGTGCCAGCAGCCTCGGGACTAGCGGGAGGGGTAATGAGCAGTTCTTC. Translated, it gives CASSLGTSGRGNEQFF.